This T cell receptor beta chain was sequenced in a study of blood T cell repertoires in COVID-19. The overall study: T cells, B-cell-depleted T cells, or PBMCs provided the cDNA or gDNA that served as material.

After removal of 1 base from V and 1 base from J, the junction contained 5 bases not matched to a gene. This CDR3 contains 16 residues. Germline lookup yields CDR1 SQVTM and CDR2 ANQGSEA. This clone appeared once. The protocol was immunoSEQ multiplex PCR, while the TCRdb copy is restricted to in-frame clones and leaves out a portion. Seen here are approximately 89,000 clones, approximately 80% observed once, and the top ten hold roughly 19%. Sequencing was done on a sample of peripheral blood. V and J are TRBV29-1 and TRBJ2-7; 12 nucleotides agree with TRBD2. The clonotype was recovered from a woman over 75 with acute or convalescent COVID-19. CDR3 DNA sequence: TGCAGCGTTGAAGGACTAGCGGGAGCAAATTCCTACGAGCAGTACTTC. Protein: CSVEGLAGANSYEQYF.